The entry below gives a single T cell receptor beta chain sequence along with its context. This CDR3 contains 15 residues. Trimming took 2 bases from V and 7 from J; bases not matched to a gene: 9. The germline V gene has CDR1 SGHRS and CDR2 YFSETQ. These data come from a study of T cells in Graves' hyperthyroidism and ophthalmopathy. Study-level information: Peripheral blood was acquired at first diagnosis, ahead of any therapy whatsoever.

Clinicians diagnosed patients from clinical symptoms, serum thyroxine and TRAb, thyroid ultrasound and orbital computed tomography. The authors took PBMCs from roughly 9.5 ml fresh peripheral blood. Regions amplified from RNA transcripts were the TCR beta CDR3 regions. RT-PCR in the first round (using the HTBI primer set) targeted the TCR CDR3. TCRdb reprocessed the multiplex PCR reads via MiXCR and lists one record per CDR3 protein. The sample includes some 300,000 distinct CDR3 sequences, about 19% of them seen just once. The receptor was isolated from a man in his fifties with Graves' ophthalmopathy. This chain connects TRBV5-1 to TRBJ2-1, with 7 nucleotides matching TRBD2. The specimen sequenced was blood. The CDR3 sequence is CASSFRGEGTNEQFF. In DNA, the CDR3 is TGCGCCAGCAGCTTCCGGGGGGAGGGAACGAATGAGCAGTTCTTC. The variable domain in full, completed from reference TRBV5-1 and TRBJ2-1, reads KAGVTQTPRYLIKTRGQQVTLSCSPISGHRSVSWYQQTPGQGLQFLFEYFSETQRNKGNFPGRFSGRQFSNSRSEMNVSTLELGDSALYLCASSFRGEGTNEQFFGPGTRLTVL.